This TCR beta chain is from a study of CD8+ T cells in alopecia areata (dated by TCRdb to about 2018). Background for the entire study: The treated patients took part in an open-label pilot trial in which moderate-to-severe alopecia areata was treated with oral tofacitinib at 5 to 10 mg twice daily. Patients stayed on tofacitinib for 6 to 18 months and then had 6 months of follow-up off drug so that delayed response and recurrence could be assessed. The SALT score, which quantifies the percentage of affected scalp surface area, was used to measure disease severity in treated patients. The study used high-throughput TCRbeta sequencing to examine T cell clonal expansion in alopecia areata, in both the C3H/HeJ mouse model and human patients. Human TCRbeta sequencing covered scalp tissue and sorted CD4+ and CD8+ peripheral blood T cells from patchy and totalis/universalis alopecia areata patients and healthy controls. Biopsies were taken from tofacitinib-treated patients at baseline and at 4 and 24 weeks of treatment, and a later scalp biopsy was taken in several of the tofacitinib-treated patients. Scalp clonality was compared among normal scalp (n=4), patchy alopecia areata scalp (n=8), and alopecia totalis/universalis scalp (n=8). The RNA source kit depended on sample type: the PAXgene miRNA kit for fixed scalp, the miRNeasy kit for PBMCs, and the RNeasy kit for mouse skin. TCRbeta CDR3 regions were amplified by immunoSEQ multiplex PCR using 35 Vbeta forward and 13 Jbeta reverse primers.

To note about this clone: There is no known antigen for this receptor. Base-call qualities are not available, and no considerably larger clone is one nucleotide away.

The full study reports these points: Many expanded lesional clones persisted in scalp and blood during tofacitinib treatment, which may partly explain relapse after stopping treatment. With tofacitinib, both scalp clonality and the number of expanded CD8+ clones among the top 100 scalp clones went down significantly. Compared with normal scalp, lesional scalp, particularly in alopecia totalis/universalis, had higher clonality and more expanded CD8+ clones, which suggests antigenic drive. Scalp TCR repertoire analysis is complicated because resident alphabeta T cells in normal human skin are also sequenced, whereas mouse skin is dominated by gammadelta T cells. TCR sequences shared between patients were less clear than in mice, possibly partly because of HLA diversity in the patient population. Because the treated cohort was small and included a single nonresponder, larger studies are needed to assess links between baseline CD8+ expansion and response.

Reading from cysteine to phenylalanine, the CDR3 counts 13 amino acids. Only the CDR3 DNA is retained, 39 bases long and in frame from the first base. The germline ends are 16 bases apart after V is trimmed by 6 bases and J by 8 bases. Looking up the germline V gene yields CDR1 MNHEY and CDR2 SVGAGI. Libraries were constructed by the immunoSEQ multiplex PCR assay. RNA was extracted from all samples and reverse transcribed into cDNA as template for TCR sequencing. SuperScript III was used for first-strand cDNA synthesis, primed with a 2:1 mix of oligo-dT and random hexamers. A synthetic immune receptor repertoire was used to assess amplification bias, and residual bias was removed computationally. As for how the authors treated the data: Raw reads were preprocessed for error removal, and CDR3 was defined according to IMGT conventions as running from the conserved cysteine to phenylalanine. To get clonality, Shannon entropy was normalized by log2 of the number of productive unique TCRs and the result was subtracted from 1. Scalp TCRbeta sequences were cross-referenced with sorted blood CD4 and CD8 repertoires so that the CD4 or CD8 identity of scalp clones could be inferred. Entries here come from immuneACCESS through TCRdb and include only in-frame sequences with V and J called. Some clones fail to appear in such tables; in the studies checked, an unresolved V gene covers under half of the shortfall, and the cause of the remainder is unknown. V, J and clone size were drawn from that table, and D and trimming were deduced from the DNA. The sample table holds under 200,000 clones, of which less than 80% were seen once. The biggest ten clones account for approximately 14% of the sample.

This specimen's time point label, per the study, means: 20 to 30 weeks on oral tofacitinib. In light of the paper, this sample's treatment or condition label describes: oral pan-JAK inhibitor, 5-10 mg twice daily. Lesional scalp punch biopsies and peripheral blood were collected from alopecia areata patients. PBMCs were separated by density centrifugation and stained for CD3, CD4 and CD8, after which CD4+ and CD8+ T cells were sorted on a FACSAria. This clonotype was obtained from a human donor with alopecia areata. Sequenced here: CD4+ T cells sorted from blood, sampled at week 24, from a patient treated with tofacitinib. The chain was built from TRBV6-5 and TRBJ1-2; a tentative D call is TRBD1 (5 bases match). The CDR3 has the sequence CASSHDSAGGYTF. The DNA is as follows: TGTGCCAGCAGCCATGACAGCGCTGGGGGCTACACCTTC.